The entry below gives a single TCR beta chain sequence along with its context. Antigen unknown. The data were taken from a study of primary melanoma T cells and metastatic recurrence. Study summary: These T2 to T4 primary melanomas had thickness greater than 1 mm. General study points: Combined with tumor thickness, T-cell fraction reportedly beat other histopathological additions.

This CDR3 has 13 amino acids. Germline-derived CDR1 and CDR2 are WNHNN and SYGVQD (reference sequence). V dropped 8 bases and J dropped 5; count of bases not matched to a gene: 7. Repertoires were generated with immunoSEQ multiplex PCR, while TCRdb's copy carries only in-frame clones and drops some. The data contain roughly 800 clones, under 85% of them singletons. The patients had surgically resected primary melanoma at risk of metastatic recurrence. Source material: melanoma tumor tissue. The chain joins TRBV10-1 to TRBJ2-7; the match to TRBD1 covers 9 bases. The sequence derives from a human donor with melanoma. For the CDR3, the DNA is TGCGCCAGCCGCCCGACAGGGGGGAACGAGCAGTACTTC. It specifies CASRPTGGNEQYF.